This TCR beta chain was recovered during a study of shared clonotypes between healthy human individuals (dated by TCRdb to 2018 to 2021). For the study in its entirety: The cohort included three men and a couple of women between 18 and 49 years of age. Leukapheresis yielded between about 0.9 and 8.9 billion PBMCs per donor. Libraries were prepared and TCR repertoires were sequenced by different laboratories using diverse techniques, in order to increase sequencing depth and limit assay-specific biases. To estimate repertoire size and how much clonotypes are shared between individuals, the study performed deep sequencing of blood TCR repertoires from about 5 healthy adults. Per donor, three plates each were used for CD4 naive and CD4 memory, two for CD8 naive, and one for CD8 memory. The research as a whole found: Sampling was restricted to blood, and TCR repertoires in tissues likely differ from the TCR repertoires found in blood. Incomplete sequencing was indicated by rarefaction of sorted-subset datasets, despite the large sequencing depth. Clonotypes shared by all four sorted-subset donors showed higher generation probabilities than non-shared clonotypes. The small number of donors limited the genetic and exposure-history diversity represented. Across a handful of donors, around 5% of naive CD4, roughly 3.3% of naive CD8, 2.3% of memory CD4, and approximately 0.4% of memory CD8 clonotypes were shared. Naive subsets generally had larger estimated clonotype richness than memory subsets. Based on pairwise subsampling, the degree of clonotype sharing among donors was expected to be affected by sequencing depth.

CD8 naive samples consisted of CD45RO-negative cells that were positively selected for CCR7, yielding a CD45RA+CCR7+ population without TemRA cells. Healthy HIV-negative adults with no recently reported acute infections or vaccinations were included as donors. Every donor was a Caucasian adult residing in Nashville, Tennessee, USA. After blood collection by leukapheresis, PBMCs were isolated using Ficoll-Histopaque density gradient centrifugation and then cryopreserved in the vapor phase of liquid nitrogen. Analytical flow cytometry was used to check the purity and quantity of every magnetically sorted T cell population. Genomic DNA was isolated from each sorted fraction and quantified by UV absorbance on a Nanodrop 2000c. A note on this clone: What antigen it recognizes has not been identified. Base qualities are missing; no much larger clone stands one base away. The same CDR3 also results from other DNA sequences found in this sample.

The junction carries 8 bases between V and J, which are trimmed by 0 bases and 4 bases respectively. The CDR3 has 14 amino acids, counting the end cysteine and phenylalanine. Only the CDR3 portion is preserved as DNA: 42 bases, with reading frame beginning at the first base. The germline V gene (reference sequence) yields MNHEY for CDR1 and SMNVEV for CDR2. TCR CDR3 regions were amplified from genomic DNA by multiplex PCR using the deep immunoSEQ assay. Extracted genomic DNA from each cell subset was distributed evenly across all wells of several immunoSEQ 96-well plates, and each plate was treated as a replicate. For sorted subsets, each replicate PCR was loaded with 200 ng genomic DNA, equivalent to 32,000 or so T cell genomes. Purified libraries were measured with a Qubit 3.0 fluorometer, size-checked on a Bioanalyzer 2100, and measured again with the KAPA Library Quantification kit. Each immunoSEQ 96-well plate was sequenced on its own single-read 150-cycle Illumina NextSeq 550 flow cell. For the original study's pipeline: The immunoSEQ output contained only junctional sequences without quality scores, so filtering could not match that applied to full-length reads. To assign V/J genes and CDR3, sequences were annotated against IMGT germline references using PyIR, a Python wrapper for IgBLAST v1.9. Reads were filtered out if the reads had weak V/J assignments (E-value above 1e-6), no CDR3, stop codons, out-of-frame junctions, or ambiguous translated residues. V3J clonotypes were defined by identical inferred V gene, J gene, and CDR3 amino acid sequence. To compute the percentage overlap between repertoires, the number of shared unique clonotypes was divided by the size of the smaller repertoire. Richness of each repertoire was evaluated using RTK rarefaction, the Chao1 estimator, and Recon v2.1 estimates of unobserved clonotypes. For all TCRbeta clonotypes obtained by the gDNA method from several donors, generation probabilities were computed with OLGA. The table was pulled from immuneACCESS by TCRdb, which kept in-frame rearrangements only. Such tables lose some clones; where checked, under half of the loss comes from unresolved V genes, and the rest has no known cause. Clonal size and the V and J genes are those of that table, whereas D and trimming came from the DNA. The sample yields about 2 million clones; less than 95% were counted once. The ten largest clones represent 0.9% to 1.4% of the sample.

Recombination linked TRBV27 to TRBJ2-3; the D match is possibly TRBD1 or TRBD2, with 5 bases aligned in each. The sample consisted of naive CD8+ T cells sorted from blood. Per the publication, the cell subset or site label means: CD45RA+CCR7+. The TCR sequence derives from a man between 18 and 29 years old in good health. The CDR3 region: CASSLSQGADTQYF. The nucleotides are TGTGCCAGCAGTTTATCTCAGGGAGCAGATACGCAGTATTTT.